This section outlines one T cell receptor (beta chain) sequence together with its context. The sample is drawn from a study of blood T cell repertoires in COVID-19. Study information: The origin of the acute and convalescent COVID-19 samples was the United States, Italy and Spain.

V shed 3 bases and J shed 3 bases, with 9 bases lying between them. Germline CDR1 SEHNR, CDR2 FQNEAQ (reference sequence). The CDR3 has 14 residues. In the original workflow: Amplification from reference gene primers served as the basis for estimated nucleated cell counts. Measured with immunoSEQ multiplex PCR; TCRdb has only the in-frame clones, and not every one. From that table come the V and J calls and clone size; the DNA was used to work out D and trimming. Of fewer than 700,000 clones in the sample, less than 90% are singletons; the top ten hold less than 9.5%. What was sequenced was peripheral blood. This receptor was identified in a woman between 45 and 65 years old with COVID-19, enrolled during active disease. J is TRBJ1-5 and V is TRBV7-9; maybe TRBD1 (6 bases). This CDR3 reads CASSLTGLNQPQHF. Here the CDR3 DNA reads TGTGCCAGCAGCTTGACAGGACTCAATCAGCCCCAGCATTTT.